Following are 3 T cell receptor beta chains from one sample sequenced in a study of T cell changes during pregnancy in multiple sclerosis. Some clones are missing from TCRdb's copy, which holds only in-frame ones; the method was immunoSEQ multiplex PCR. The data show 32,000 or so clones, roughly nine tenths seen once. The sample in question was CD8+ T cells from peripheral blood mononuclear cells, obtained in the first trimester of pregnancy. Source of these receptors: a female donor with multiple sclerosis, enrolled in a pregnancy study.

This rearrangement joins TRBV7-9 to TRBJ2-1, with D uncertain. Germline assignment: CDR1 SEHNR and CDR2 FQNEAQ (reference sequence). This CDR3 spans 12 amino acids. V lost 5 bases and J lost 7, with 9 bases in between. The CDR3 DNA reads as TGTGCCAGCAGCCCTTCTAAGAATGAGCAGTTCTTC. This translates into CASSPSKNEQFF.

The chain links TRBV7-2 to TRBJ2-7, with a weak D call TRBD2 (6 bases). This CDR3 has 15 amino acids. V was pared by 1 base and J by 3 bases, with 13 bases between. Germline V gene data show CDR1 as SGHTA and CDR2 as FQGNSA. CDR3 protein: CASSLDGGLRYEQYF. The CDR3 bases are TGTGCCAGCAGCTTAGATGGGGGACTTCGCTACGAGCAGTACTTC.

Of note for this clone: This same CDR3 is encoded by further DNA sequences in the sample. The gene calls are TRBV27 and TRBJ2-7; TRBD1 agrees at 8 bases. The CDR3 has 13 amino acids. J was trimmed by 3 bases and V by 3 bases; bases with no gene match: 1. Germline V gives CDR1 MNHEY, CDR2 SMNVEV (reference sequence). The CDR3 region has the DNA TGTGCCAGCAGTTTTGGACAGGGCTACGAGCAGTACTTC. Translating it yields CASSFGQGYEQYF.